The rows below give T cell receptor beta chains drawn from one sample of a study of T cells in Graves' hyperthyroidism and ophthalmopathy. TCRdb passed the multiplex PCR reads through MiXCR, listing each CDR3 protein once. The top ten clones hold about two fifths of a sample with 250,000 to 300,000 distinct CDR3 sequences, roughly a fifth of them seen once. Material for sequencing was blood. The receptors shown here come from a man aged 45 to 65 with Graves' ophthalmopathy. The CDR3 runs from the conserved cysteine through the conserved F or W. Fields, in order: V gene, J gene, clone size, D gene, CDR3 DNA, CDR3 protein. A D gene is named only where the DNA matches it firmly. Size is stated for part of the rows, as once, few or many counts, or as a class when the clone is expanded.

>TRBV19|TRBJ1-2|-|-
TGTGCCAGTAGTACCCCAGGGCGGAAGGATGGCTACACCTTC
CASSTPGRKDGYTF
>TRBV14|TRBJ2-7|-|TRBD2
TGTGCCAGCAGCCAAGCCCGACTAGCGGGAGACTACGAGCAGTACTTC
CASSQARLAGDYEQYF
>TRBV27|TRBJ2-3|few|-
TGTGCCAGCAGTTTAAAACCCGTAGCGGTTAGCACAGATACGCAGTATTTT
CASSLKPVAVSTDTQYF
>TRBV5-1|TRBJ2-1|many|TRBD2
TGCGCCAGCACCGGGACTAGCGGGGGACTGAGGGAGCAGTTCTTC
CASTGTSGGLREQFF
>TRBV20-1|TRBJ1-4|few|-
TGCAGTGCTGTGTCCGGAAGAGGTGAAAAACTGTTTTTT
CSAVSGRGEKLFF
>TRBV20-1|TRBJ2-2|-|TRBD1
TGCAGTGCCTCGCAGGGGGCCGACGGGGAGCTGTTTTTT
CSASQGADGELFF
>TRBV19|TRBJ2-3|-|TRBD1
TGTGCCAGTAGTATAAACGGAGGACTCGGCAGGGGGGATACGCAGTATTTT
CASSINGGLGRGDTQYF
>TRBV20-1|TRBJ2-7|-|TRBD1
TGCAGTGCTGTACAACCGGGACAGGGGTCCTACGAGCAGTACTTC
CSAVQPGQGSYEQYF
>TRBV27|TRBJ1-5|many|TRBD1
TGTGCCAGCAGTTTACCCCAGGACAGGGGGCAATTAGATCAGCCCCAGCATTTT
CASSLPQDRGQLDQPQHF
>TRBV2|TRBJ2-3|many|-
TGTGCCAGCATGGGACTGGACACAGATACGCAGTATTTT
CASMGLDTDTQYF
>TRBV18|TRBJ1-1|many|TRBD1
TGTGCCAGCTCAGGGGGACAGGAGCTTGAAGCTTTCTTT
CASSGGQELEAFF
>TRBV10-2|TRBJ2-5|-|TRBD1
TGCGCCAGCAGTGAGAAGGACAGGGGGGCCCAAGAGACCCAGTACTTC
CASSEKDRGAQETQYF
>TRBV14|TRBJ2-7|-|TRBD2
TGTGCCAGCAGCCAAGAGGGGGTTTTGGCGGGAGTTTACGAGCAGTACTTC
CASSQEGVLAGVYEQYF
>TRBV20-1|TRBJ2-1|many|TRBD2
TGCAGTGCTAAAGGGCTAGCGGGAAGCTCCTACAATGAGCAGTTCTTC
CSAKGLAGSSYNEQFF
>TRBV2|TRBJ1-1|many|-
TGTGCCAGCAGTGAAGCGGCAGGGAGTGAGCATGAAGCTTTCTTT
CASSEAAGSEHEAFF
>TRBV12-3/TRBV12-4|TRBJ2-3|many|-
TGTGCCAGCAGTCCTCAGCGGGCTAGCGGCACAGATACGCAGTATTTT
CASSPQRASGTDTQYF
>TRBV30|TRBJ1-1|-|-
TGTGCCTGGACCGACGGGACTGAAGCTTTCTTT
CAWTDGTEAFF
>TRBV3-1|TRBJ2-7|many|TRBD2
TGTGCCAGCAGCCAAGATTTGCGGGGGGGGTACGAGCAGTACTTC
CASSQDLRGGYEQYF
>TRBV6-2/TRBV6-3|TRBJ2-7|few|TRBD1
TGTGCCAGCACCCCCGGGGACAGAGCATCCTACGAGCAGTACTTC
CASTPGDRASYEQYF
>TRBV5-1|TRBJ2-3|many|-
TGCGCCAGCAGCTTGGGTTCAGGCGGAGGATCAGATACGCAGTATTTT
CASSLGSGGGSDTQYF
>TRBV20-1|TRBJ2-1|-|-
TGCAGTGCTAGGCAGCGTGAGCAGTTCTTC
CSARQREQFF
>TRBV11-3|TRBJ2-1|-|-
TGTGCCAGCAGCTCTACGGGAGTTGAGCAGTTCTTC
CASSSTGVEQFF
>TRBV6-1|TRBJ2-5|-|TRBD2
TGTGCCAGCAGTCCGACGGGGGGAACAACGGGGGAGACCCAGTACTTC
CASSPTGGTTGETQYF
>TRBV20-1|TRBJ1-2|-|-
TGCAGTGCTAGAGTGGAGAAAGGAGGGTTTAGTTATGGCTACACCTTC
CSARVEKGGFSYGYTF
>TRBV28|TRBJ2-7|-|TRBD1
TGTGCCAGCTCCGGCGGACCGACAGGGAGTTTCTACGAGCAGTACTTC
CASSGGPTGSFYEQYF
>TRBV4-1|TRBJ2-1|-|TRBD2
TGCGCCAGCAGCTCCCGCGGACTAGCGGGCCTTTCCTACAATGAGCAGTTCTTC
CASSSRGLAGLSYNEQFF